This TCR beta chain was observed in a study of CD8 T cells in Susac syndrome. Study-wide context: When blood was drawn, the patients with Susac syndrome were therapy-naive, on corticosteroids, or on intravenous immunoglobulin alone.

Roughly 0.5 to 1 ug RNA was reverse transcribed with random hexamers. Using its own MiXCR run on the immunoSEQ multiplex PCR reads, TCRdb lists one record per CDR3 protein. Found here are around 100,000 distinct CDR3 sequences, 95% of them singletons; the top ten hold 0.3%. In Susac syndrome patients, recently defined diagnostic criteria for definite or probable disease were met. It was negative isolation that provided the CD8+ and CD4+ T cells, whereas TEMRA cells were enriched by FACS. The receptor was isolated from a human donor with Susac syndrome. The source material was CD8+ T cells from PBMCs.

CDR3 residues: CASSLRGNSYEQYF. As DNA, the CDR3 is TGTGCCAGCAGTCTAAGGGGGAACTCCTACGAGCAGTACTTC. J is TRBJ2-7 and V is TRBV7-9, with D possibly matching TRBD1 (6 bases). V was clipped by 6 bases and J by 0 bases, with 12 bases between them. Germline values: CDR1 SEHNR, CDR2 FQNEAQ (reference sequence). This CDR3 comprises 14 residues.